These T cell receptor beta chains were read from a single sample in a study of blood T cell repertoires in COVID-19. Profiled with immunoSEQ multiplex PCR; TCRdb holds only in-frame clones, not every one. This sample has about 300,000 clones, with 70% to 90% found just once. Sequenced: peripheral blood. These TCRs come from a man aged 18 to 30 with active or convalescent COVID-19. CDR3s include the opening cysteine and the closing phenylalanine or tryptophan. The order of the fields is V gene, D gene, J gene, clone size, CDR3 protein, CDR3 DNA. D genes are given only for firm matches. Size is stated for part of the rows, as once, few or many counts, or as a class when the clone is expanded.

V gene: TRBV9; D gene: .; J gene: TRBJ1-1; clone size: .; CDR3 protein: CASSVAALNTEAFF; CDR3 DNA: TGTGCCAGCAGCGTAGCTGCGCTCAACACTGAAGCTTTCTTT
V gene: TRBV7-2; D gene: TRBD2; J gene: TRBJ2-1; clone size: .; CDR3 protein: CASSLPRLAGGLSYNEQFF; CDR3 DNA: TGTGCCAGCAGCCTTCCGCGGCTAGCGGGGGGGCTCTCCTACAATGAGCAGTTCTTC
V gene: TRBV7-9; D gene: .; J gene: TRBJ2-1; clone size: .; CDR3 protein: CASSLADADEQFF; CDR3 DNA: TGTGCCAGCAGCTTAGCGGATGCGGATGAGCAGTTCTTC
V gene: TRBV19; D gene: .; J gene: TRBJ1-5; clone size: .; CDR3 protein: CASSTATLLPQHF; CDR3 DNA: TGTGCCAGTAGCACAGCCACCTTACTGCCCCAGCATTTT
V gene: TRBV6-5; D gene: TRBD1; J gene: TRBJ2-2; clone size: few; CDR3 protein: CASSYPGTANTGELFF; CDR3 DNA: TGTGCCAGCAGTTATCCCGGGACAGCGAACACCGGGGAGCTGTTTTTT
V gene: TRBV7-8; D gene: .; J gene: TRBJ1-1; clone size: .; CDR3 protein: CASSPEAGVNAEAFF; CDR3 DNA: TGTGCCAGCAGCCCAGAGGCAGGGGTGAATGCTGAAGCTTTCTTT
V gene: TRBV6-5; D gene: .; J gene: TRBJ2-1; clone size: .; CDR3 protein: CASSYTGGNEQFF; CDR3 DNA: TGTGCCAGCAGTTACACTGGAGGCAATGAGCAGTTCTTC
V gene: TRBV18; D gene: TRBD1; J gene: TRBJ1-1; clone size: .; CDR3 protein: CASSQTGGYLNTEAFF; CDR3 DNA: TGTGCCAGCTCACAGACAGGGGGCTACCTGAACACTGAAGCTTTCTTT
V gene: TRBV7-2; D gene: .; J gene: TRBJ1-2; clone size: .; CDR3 protein: CASSPSSSGYTF; CDR3 DNA: TGTGCCAGCAGCCCCTCCTCCTCTGGCTACACCTTC
V gene: TRBV5-1; D gene: TRBD1; J gene: TRBJ2-5; clone size: .; CDR3 protein: CASSLDRGGQETQYF; CDR3 DNA: TGCGCCAGCAGCTTGGACAGGGGCGGACAAGAGACCCAGTACTTC
V gene: TRBV5-5; D gene: TRBD2; J gene: TRBJ2-7; clone size: .; CDR3 protein: CASSWGGSDSYEQYF; CDR3 DNA: TGTGCCAGCAGCTGGGGGGGAAGCGACTCCTACGAGCAGTACTTC
V gene: TRBV6-4; D gene: TRBD1; J gene: TRBJ2-5; clone size: .; CDR3 protein: CASSSGQGETQYF; CDR3 DNA: TGTGCCAGCAGTTCCGGACAGGGTGAGACCCAGTACTTC
V gene: TRBV9; D gene: .; J gene: TRBJ2-3; clone size: .; CDR3 protein: CASSPGADTQYF; CDR3 DNA: TGTGCCAGCAGCCCCGGGGCAGATACGCAGTATTTT
V gene: TRBV6-9; D gene: .; J gene: TRBJ1-2; clone size: .; CDR3 protein: CASPGSASGAGYGYTF; CDR3 DNA: TGTGCCAGCCCGGGCAGCGCTAGCGGCGCTGGCTATGGCTACACCTTC
V gene: TRBV4-1; D gene: TRBD1; J gene: TRBJ1-3; clone size: .; CDR3 protein: CASSQDSTGQGSGNTIYF; CDR3 DNA: TGCGCCAGCAGCCAAGATTCGACAGGACAGGGATCTGGAAACACCATATATTTT
V gene: TRBV19; D gene: .; J gene: TRBJ2-3; clone size: .; CDR3 protein: CASSTAGTDTQYF; CDR3 DNA: TGTGCCAGTAGTACGGCGGGGACAGATACGCAGTATTTT
V gene: TRBV10-2; D gene: TRBD1; J gene: TRBJ1-6; clone size: .; CDR3 protein: CASRLQGQYSPLHF; CDR3 DNA: TGCGCCAGCAGACTACAGGGGCAGTACTCACCCCTCCACTTT
V gene: TRBV9; D gene: TRBD1; J gene: TRBJ2-7; clone size: .; CDR3 protein: CASSVGQGDSYEQYF; CDR3 DNA: TGTGCCAGCAGCGTAGGGCAGGGGGACTCCTACGAGCAGTACTTC
V gene: TRBV6-6; D gene: TRBD1; J gene: TRBJ1-5; clone size: .; CDR3 protein: CASGLRQGNSNQPQHF; CDR3 DNA: TGTGCCAGCGGTCTCCGACAGGGCAATAGCAATCAGCCCCAGCATTTT
V gene: TRBV6-4; D gene: TRBD1; J gene: TRBJ2-1; clone size: .; CDR3 protein: CASSSTGGLYNEQFF; CDR3 DNA: TGTGCCAGCAGTTCGACAGGGGGCTTGTACAATGAGCAGTTCTTC
V gene: TRBV3-1/TRBV3-2; D gene: TRBD2; J gene: TRBJ2-1; clone size: once; CDR3 protein: CASSSVLAGGSSYNEQFF; CDR3 DNA: TGTGCCAGCAGCTCCGTACTAGCGGGGGGGAGCTCCTACAATGAGCAGTTCTTC
V gene: TRBV9; D gene: TRBD1; J gene: TRBJ1-6; clone size: once; CDR3 protein: CASSPTDRHSPLHF; CDR3 DNA: TGTGCCAGCAGCCCTACGGACAGGCATTCACCCCTCCACTTT
V gene: TRBV2; D gene: .; J gene: TRBJ1-3; clone size: once; CDR3 protein: CASSEGRGGNTIYF; CDR3 DNA: TGTGCCAGCAGTGAAGGCAGGGGAGGAAACACCATATATTTT
V gene: TRBV27; D gene: TRBD2; J gene: TRBJ2-7; clone size: once; CDR3 protein: CASSLGSGGAYEQYF; CDR3 DNA: TGTGCCAGCAGTTTAGGTAGCGGGGGGGCCTACGAGCAGTACTTC
V gene: TRBV12-5; D gene: .; J gene: TRBJ1-1; clone size: .; CDR3 protein: CASGLWGGTEAFF; CDR3 DNA: TGTGCTAGTGGTTTGTGGGGAGGTACTGAAGCTTTCTTT
V gene: TRBV6-5; D gene: .; J gene: TRBJ2-1; clone size: .; CDR3 protein: CASAEDNEQFF; CDR3 DNA: TGTGCCAGCGCGGAGGACAATGAGCAGTTCTTC
V gene: TRBV20-1; D gene: TRBD1; J gene: TRBJ1-2; clone size: .; CDR3 protein: CSASGDGTGEYGYTF; CDR3 DNA: TGCAGTGCTAGTGGCGACGGGACAGGGGAATATGGCTACACCTTC
V gene: TRBV7-3; D gene: TRBD1; J gene: TRBJ2-5; clone size: .; CDR3 protein: CASSSGQGAETQYF; CDR3 DNA: TGTGCCAGCAGCTCCGGACAGGGGGCGGAGACCCAGTACTTC
V gene: TRBV4-1; D gene: .; J gene: TRBJ1-3; clone size: .; CDR3 protein: CASSQGAGAGNTIYF; CDR3 DNA: TGCGCCAGCAGCCAAGGGGCGGGTGCTGGAAACACCATATATTTT
V gene: TRBV19; D gene: TRBD1; J gene: TRBJ1-2; clone size: .; CDR3 protein: CASSPRTGGASGYTF; CDR3 DNA: TGTGCCAGTAGTCCGCGGACAGGGGGCGCGTCCGGCTACACCTTC
V gene: TRBV5-6; D gene: .; J gene: TRBJ2-6; clone size: once; CDR3 protein: CASSPGPGANVLTF; CDR3 DNA: TGTGCCAGCTCCCCGGGTCCGGGGGCCAACGTCCTGACTTTC
V gene: TRBV2; D gene: .; J gene: TRBJ2-3; clone size: .; CDR3 protein: CASRGTNTDTQYF; CDR3 DNA: TGTGCCAGCCGAGGAACCAACACAGATACGCAGTATTTT
V gene: TRBV7-8; D gene: TRBD1; J gene: TRBJ1-2; clone size: .; CDR3 protein: CASSKGTGGSPNYGYTF; CDR3 DNA: TGTGCCAGCAGCAAAGGGACAGGAGGATCCCCGAACTATGGCTACACCTTC
V gene: TRBV24-1; D gene: .; J gene: TRBJ1-2; clone size: .; CDR3 protein: CATSETGDGYTF; CDR3 DNA: TGTGCCACCAGTGAGACAGGAGATGGCTACACCTTC
V gene: TRBV9; D gene: .; J gene: TRBJ2-1; clone size: .; CDR3 protein: CASSLGLEEGNEQFF; CDR3 DNA: TGTGCCAGCAGTTTAGGACTGGAAGAAGGCAATGAGCAGTTCTTC
V gene: TRBV27; D gene: TRBD1; J gene: TRBJ1-5; clone size: .; CDR3 protein: CASSRTGNGNQPQHF; CDR3 DNA: TGTGCCAGCAGTCGGACAGGGAACGGCAATCAGCCCCAGCATTTT
V gene: TRBV28; D gene: TRBD1; J gene: TRBJ2-7; clone size: .; CDR3 protein: CASNYYEQGLVYEQYF; CDR3 DNA: TGTGCCAGCAATTATTACGAACAGGGGTTAGTTTACGAGCAGTACTTC
V gene: TRBV5-4; D gene: TRBD1; J gene: TRBJ1-4; clone size: few; CDR3 protein: CASSSKTGANEKLFF; CDR3 DNA: TGTGCCAGCAGCTCCAAGACAGGGGCGAATGAAAAACTGTTTTTT
V gene: TRBV6-7; D gene: .; J gene: TRBJ1-2; clone size: once; CDR3 protein: CASSYSRPF; CDR3 DNA: TGTGCCAGCAGTTACTCGAGGCCCTTC
V gene: TRBV4-1; D gene: .; J gene: TRBJ1-4; clone size: .; CDR3 protein: CASSQTRDSNEKLFF; CDR3 DNA: TGCGCCAGCAGCCAAACCAGGGACTCTAATGAAAAACTGTTTTTT
V gene: TRBV6-5; D gene: .; J gene: TRBJ1-1; clone size: .; CDR3 protein: CASSYTGDTEAFF; CDR3 DNA: TGTGCCAGCAGTTACACGGGGGACACTGAAGCTTTCTTT
V gene: TRBV28; D gene: .; J gene: TRBJ1-6; clone size: .; CDR3 protein: CASSRTRPPFSPLHF; CDR3 DNA: TGTGCCAGCAGCAGAACCAGGCCCCCTTTCTCACCCCTCCACTTT
V gene: TRBV5-6; D gene: .; J gene: TRBJ2-7; clone size: once; CDR3 protein: CASSFGRVYEQYF; CDR3 DNA: TGTGCCAGCAGCTTCGGCAGGGTTTACGAGCAGTACTTC
V gene: TRBV19; D gene: TRBD1; J gene: TRBJ1-1; clone size: .; CDR3 protein: CASSIAQTGGEAFF; CDR3 DNA: TGTGCCAGTAGTATAGCCCAGACAGGGGGCGAAGCTTTCTTT
V gene: TRBV29-1; D gene: TRBD1; J gene: TRBJ2-7; clone size: .; CDR3 protein: CSVEDRGRKAEQYF; CDR3 DNA: TGCAGCGTTGAAGACAGGGGGCGTAAGGCCGAGCAGTACTTC
V gene: TRBV6-2/TRBV6-3; D gene: TRBD1; J gene: TRBJ1-2; clone size: .; CDR3 protein: CASSWDRPVSNYGYTF; CDR3 DNA: TGTGCCAGCAGCTGGGACAGACCTGTCTCTAACTATGGCTACACCTTC